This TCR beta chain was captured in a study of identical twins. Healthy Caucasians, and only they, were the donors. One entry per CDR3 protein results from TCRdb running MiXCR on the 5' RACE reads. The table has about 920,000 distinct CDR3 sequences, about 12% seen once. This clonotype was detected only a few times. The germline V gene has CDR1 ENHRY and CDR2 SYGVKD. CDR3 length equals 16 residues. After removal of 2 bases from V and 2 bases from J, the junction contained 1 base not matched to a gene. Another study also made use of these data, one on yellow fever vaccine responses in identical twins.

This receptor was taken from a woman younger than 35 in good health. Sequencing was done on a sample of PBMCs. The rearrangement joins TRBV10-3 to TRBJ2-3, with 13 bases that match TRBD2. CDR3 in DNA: TGTGCCATCAGTGAGGGACTAGCGGGAGCCACAGATACGCAGTATTTT. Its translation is CAISEGLAGATDTQYF.